Listed below are T cell receptor beta chains from one sample, sequenced in a study of OX40 agonist ivuxolimab in advanced cancers. TCRdb's copy holds only in-frame clones and misses some; the assay was immunoSEQ multiplex PCR. This table holds 25,000 to 35,000 clones, roughly 82% found once. The material sequenced was CD4+ or CD8+ T cells sorted from blood, taken in a trial of the OX40 agonist ivuxolimab. The origin of the receptors is an adult with an advanced solid tumor such as melanoma, head and neck, liver or kidney cancer. The conserved cysteine and the conserved F or W are not part of the CDR3 here. Each record gives: CDR3 protein, V gene.

CDR3 protein: SVAGTGGFEAF
V gene: TRBV29-1

CDR3 protein: ASSQTGGREQY
V gene: TRBV4-3

CDR3 protein: ASSSPTGGSYNEQF
V gene: TRBV28

CDR3 protein: ASSWGQYNEQF
V gene: TRBV11-2

CDR3 protein: ASSWRGGNNEQF
V gene: TRBV19

CDR3 protein: ASRRQATSYEQY
V gene: TRBV28

CDR3 protein: ASRGGTLNQPQH
V gene: TRBV6-1

CDR3 protein: ASSPRDRNSPLH
V gene: TRBV9

CDR3 protein: ASSISGQNTDTQY
V gene: TRBV19

CDR3 protein: ATSRERRDNKETQY
V gene: TRBV15

CDR3 protein: ASSQRLALWNTDTQY
V gene: TRBV27

CDR3 protein: ASSGGQGAISGANVLT
V gene: TRBV2

CDR3 protein: ASSLGGVTDTQY
V gene: TRBV7-3

CDR3 protein: ASGGTGLSSGANVLT
V gene: TRBV4-2

CDR3 protein: ASSQGTVSYEQY
V gene: TRBV5-6

CDR3 protein: ASSESQYTDTQY
V gene: TRBV2

CDR3 protein: ASSLDAGGYT
V gene: TRBV11-1

CDR3 protein: ASSRDRASYEQY
V gene: TRBV7-2

CDR3 protein: ASSSPGQISPLH
V gene: TRBV28

CDR3 protein: ASSFHGQYNEQF
V gene: TRBV6-6

CDR3 protein: ASRRLAGEGVQY
V gene: TRBV5-6

CDR3 protein: ASSPGTGFGYGYT
V gene: TRBV7-2

CDR3 protein: ASSSLLRADTQY
V gene: TRBV11-2

CDR3 protein: ASSPEPVAAYEQY
V gene: TRBV19

CDR3 protein: ASSIDPENTGELF
V gene: TRBV19

CDR3 protein: ASSSIGGGQY
V gene: TRBV11-2

CDR3 protein: ASSQDVLSGRPCYEQY
V gene: TRBV14

CDR3 protein: ASSEEGGGYT
V gene: TRBV2

CDR3 protein: ASSQTSGGFSETQY
V gene: TRBV28

CDR3 protein: SVAGPGETQY
V gene: TRBV29-1

CDR3 protein: ASSPRTSYEQY
V gene: TRBV7-3

CDR3 protein: ASSLGTSGSNEQF
V gene: TRBV7-9

CDR3 protein: ASSYGFAVTGELF
V gene: TRBV19

CDR3 protein: ASTPGQPNTIY
V gene: TRBV6-1

CDR3 protein: AIRTFTDGYT
V gene: TRBV10-3

CDR3 protein: ASSVGPGNEQF
V gene: TRBV9

CDR3 protein: ASSYHKDRGTDTQY
V gene: TRBV6-9

CDR3 protein: ASSPRRQGDTEAF
V gene: TRBV14

CDR3 protein: ASSHTDTQY
V gene: TRBV14

CDR3 protein: ASSSLGLAGIIDEQF
V gene: TRBV18

CDR3 protein: ASSEPSGTYEQY
V gene: TRBV6-1

CDR3 protein: ASRPSPTVQETQY
V gene: TRBV21-1

CDR3 protein: ASSIPSGLIWHYEQY
V gene: TRBV21-1

CDR3 protein: ASSVNRDDVWGQETQY
V gene: TRBV2

CDR3 protein: ASSLWQGLGGYT
V gene: TRBV5-4

CDR3 protein: ASSNLQKSNYGYT
V gene: TRBV19

CDR3 protein: AWSRGADGELF
V gene: TRBV30

CDR3 protein: ASSPQRGPSTDTQY
V gene: TRBV27

CDR3 protein: ASLEGGAWTQY
V gene: TRBV6-1

CDR3 protein: ASNQGDSYEQY
V gene: TRBV6-1

CDR3 protein: ASSFPGQTNTEAF
V gene: TRBV28

CDR3 protein: ASSIRSGSGSRADTQY
V gene: TRBV19